The sequence of this TCR beta chain was determined in a study of fetal regulatory T cell absence and autoimmunity. Overall study: Without clinical diabetes, IPEX patients showed exocrine pancreas autoimmunity.

Regarding this clone: Its antigen remains unknown.

Findings of the study overall: Pancreas and cord blood did not differ much in TRB family usage. Some top pancreas TCR clones were over 85-fold enriched versus cord blood.

Generated by immunoSEQ multiplex PCR, the TCRdb table keeps only in-frame clones and is missing some. The sample holds more than 90,000 clones, roughly 78% seen once. Trimming shortened V by 8 bases and J by 9 bases, and 8 bases separated the two germline ends. The CDR3 loop spans 10 amino acids. Germline V gene data show CDR1 as MNHEY and CDR2 as SMNVEV (reference sequence). This receptor was identified in a male donor with IPEX syndrome. What was sequenced was pancreas tissue. This sequence joins TRBV27 and TRBJ1-5; D is unresolved. The CDR3 DNA follows: TGTGCCAGCGGCCTGGTGCCCCAGCATTTT. This sequence encodes CASGLVPQHF.